The subject of this entry is one T cell receptor (beta chain). Its cognate antigen is unknown. This sample stems from a study of post-analysis software for immune sequencing data. Study-level points and caveats: In patients, roughly 5 TRBV segments were more frequent than in controls, with TRBV5-6, TRBV5-1 and TRBV20-1 among them. People with multiple sclerosis had a significantly lower normalized Chao1 diversity than controls did.

The germline V and J ends were trimmed by 1 base and 6 bases, with 18 bases remaining between them. The germline V gene has CDR1 SGHRS and CDR2 YFSETQ. The CDR3 is made up of 16 amino acids. Researchers reported that TCR beta cDNA libraries carried unique molecular identifiers. Input amounts of about 0.95 to 10 million T cells were used. These gave about 500,000 cDNA molecules, so each molecule approximated one T cell. Via MiXCR, TCRdb re-called the PCR reads, giving one row per CDR3 protein. The data hold 350,000 to 450,000 distinct CDR3 sequences, with 35% to 45% observed a single time. The V gene is TRBV5-1, the J gene TRBJ2-3; the D gene is possibly TRBD1 (6 bases). This clonotype was obtained from a girl aged 2 to 9 with multiple sclerosis. Source material: blood. CDR3 in amino acids: CASSLSVGSQGDTQYF. The CDR3 region has the DNA TGCGCCAGCAGCTTGTCTGTCGGCTCCCAGGGGGATACGCAGTATTTT.